This T cell receptor beta chain was profiled in a study of blood T cell repertoires in COVID-19. Overall study: The origin of the acute and convalescent COVID-19 samples was the United States, Italy and Spain. Sources were T cells, B-cell-depleted T cells, or PBMCs; the material itself was cDNA or gDNA.

Comment on this clone: Distinct nucleotide sequences in the sample also encode this CDR3.

V trimming: 0 bases; J trimming: 5 bases; junction bases outside the gene matches: 0. CDR1 and CDR2 from the germline V gene are SGHRS and YFSETQ. The CDR3 spans 14 residues. Original handling: Amplification from reference gene primers served as the basis for estimated nucleated cell counts. Libraries were prepared by immunoSEQ multiplex PCR; TCRdb keeps only in-frame clonotypes and omits some of them. V and J calls and clone size are as listed in that table; D and trimming were resolved from the DNA. The data contain approximately 190,000 clones, under 90% of them singletons. The origin of this receptor is a human donor in a cohort sampled during active COVID-19. The gene calls are TRBV5-1 and TRBJ1-4; 8 bases line up with TRBD1. The sample consisted of peripheral blood. In DNA form, the CDR3 reads TGCGCCAGCAGCTTGGGACAGGGGAATGAAAAACTGTTTTTT. This gives the protein CASSLGQGNEKLFF.